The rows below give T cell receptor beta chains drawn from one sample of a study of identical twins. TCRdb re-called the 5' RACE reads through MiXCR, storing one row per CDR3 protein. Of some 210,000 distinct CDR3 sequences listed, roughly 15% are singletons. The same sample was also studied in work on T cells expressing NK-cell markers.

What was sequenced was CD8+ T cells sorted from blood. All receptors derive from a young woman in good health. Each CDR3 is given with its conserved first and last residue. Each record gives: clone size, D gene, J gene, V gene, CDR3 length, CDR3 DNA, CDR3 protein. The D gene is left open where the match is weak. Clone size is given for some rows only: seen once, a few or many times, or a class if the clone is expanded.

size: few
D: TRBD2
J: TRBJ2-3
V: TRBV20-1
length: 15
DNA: TGCAGTGCCGGACTAGCGGGCGTCAACACAGATACGCAGTATTTT
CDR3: CSAGLAGVNTDTQYF

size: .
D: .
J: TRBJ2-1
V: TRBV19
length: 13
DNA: TGTGCCAGTAGTTCTCCGGGGAGAGATGAGCAGTTCTTC
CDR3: CASSSPGRDEQFF

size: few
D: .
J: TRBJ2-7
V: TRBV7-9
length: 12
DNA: TGTGCCAGCAGCTGGGACGGCTACGAGCAGTACTTC
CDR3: CASSWDGYEQYF

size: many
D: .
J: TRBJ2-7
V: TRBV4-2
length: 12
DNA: TGTGCCAGTGTAAGCACTTCCTACGAGCAGTACTTC
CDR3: CASVSTSYEQYF

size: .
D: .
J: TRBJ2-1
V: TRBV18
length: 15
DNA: TGTGCCAGCTCACAGGGGCAGTCATATCGCGATGAGCAGTTCTTC
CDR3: CASSQGQSYRDEQFF

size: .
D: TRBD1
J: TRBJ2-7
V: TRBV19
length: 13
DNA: TGTGCCAGTAGTAACAGGGGAGCCTACGAGCAGTACTTC
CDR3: CASSNRGAYEQYF

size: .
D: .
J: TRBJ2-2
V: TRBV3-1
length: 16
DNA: TGTGCCAGCAGCCAAGAATCGGACTACCACACCGGGGAGCTGTTTTTT
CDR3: CASSQESDYHTGELFF

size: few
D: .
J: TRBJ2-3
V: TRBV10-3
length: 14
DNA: TGTGCCATCAGTGAGTCAGCCGGGGCAGATACGCAGTATTTT
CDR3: CAISESAGADTQYF

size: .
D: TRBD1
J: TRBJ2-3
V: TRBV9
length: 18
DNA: TGTGCCAGCAGCGCGACAGGGGGCGTACGGGGGAGAGGAGATACGCAGTATTTT
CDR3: CASSATGGVRGRGDTQYF

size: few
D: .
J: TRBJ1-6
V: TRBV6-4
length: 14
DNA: TGTGCCAGCAGCCCCAATTTCTTTAATTCACCCCTCCACTTT
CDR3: CASSPNFFNSPLHF

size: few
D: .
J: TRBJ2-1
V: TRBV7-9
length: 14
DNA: TGTGCCAGCAGCTTAGGGGGGCCCGGCAATGAGCAGTTCTTC
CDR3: CASSLGGPGNEQFF

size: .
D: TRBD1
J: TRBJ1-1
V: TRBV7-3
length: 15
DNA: TGTGCCAGCAGCCCCAGGGACAGGGCCAGGACTGAAGCTTTCTTT
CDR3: CASSPRDRARTEAFF

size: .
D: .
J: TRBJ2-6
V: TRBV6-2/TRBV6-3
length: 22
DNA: TGTGCCAGCAGTTACACGAGCCATTTAGGGACCACTACTATCTCTGGGGCCAACGTCCTGACTTTC
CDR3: CASSYTSHLGTTTISGANVLTF

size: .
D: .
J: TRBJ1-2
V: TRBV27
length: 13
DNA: TGTGCCAGCAGCCTAATATGGGGCTATGGCTACACCTTC
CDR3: CASSLIWGYGYTF

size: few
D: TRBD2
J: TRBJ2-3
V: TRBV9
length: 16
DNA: TGTGCCAGCAGCTCGCCCGGGACTAGGAGCACAGATACGCAGTATTTT
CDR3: CASSSPGTRSTDTQYF

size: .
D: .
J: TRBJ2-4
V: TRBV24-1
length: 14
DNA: TGTGCCACCAGTGATTTGCAACGTCTAGACATTCAGTACTTC
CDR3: CATSDLQRLDIQYF

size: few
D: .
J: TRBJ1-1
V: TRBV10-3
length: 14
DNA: TGTGCCATCAGTTTCAGGGCTATGAACACTGAAGCTTTCTTT
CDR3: CAISFRAMNTEAFF

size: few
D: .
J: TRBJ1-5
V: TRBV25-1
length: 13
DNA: TGTGCCAGCAGTGGTGAGAATTCCCAGCCCCAGCATTTT
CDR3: CASSGENSQPQHF

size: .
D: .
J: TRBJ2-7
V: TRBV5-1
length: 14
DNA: TGCGCCAGCAGCTTGGCCCACATCTCCTACGAGCAGTACTTC
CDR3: CASSLAHISYEQYF

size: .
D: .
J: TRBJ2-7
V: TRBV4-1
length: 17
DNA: TGCGCCAGCAGCCAAGATAGAACCCCTCGACAGAGGGGCGAGCAGTACTTC
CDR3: CASSQDRTPRQRGEQYF

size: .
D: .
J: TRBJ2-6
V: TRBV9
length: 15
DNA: TGTGCCAGCAGCGTAGTATTAGGCGGGGCCAACGTCCTGACTTTC
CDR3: CASSVVLGGANVLTF

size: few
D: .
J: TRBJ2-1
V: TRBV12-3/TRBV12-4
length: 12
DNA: TGTGCCAGCAGCCAGACCTACAATGAGCAGTTCTTC
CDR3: CASSQTYNEQFF

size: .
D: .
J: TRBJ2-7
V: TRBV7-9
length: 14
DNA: TGTGCCAGCAGCTACCCCCGGGGGTGGGACGAGCAGTACTTC
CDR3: CASSYPRGWDEQYF

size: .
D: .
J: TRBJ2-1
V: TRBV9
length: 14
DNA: TGTGCCAGCAGCGTAGCTACAGGGAGGTATGAGCAGTTCTTC
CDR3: CASSVATGRYEQFF

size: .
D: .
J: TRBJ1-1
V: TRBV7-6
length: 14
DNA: TGTGCCAGCAGCTTAGGGGGGCCACAGAGGGAAGCTTTCTTT
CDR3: CASSLGGPQREAFF

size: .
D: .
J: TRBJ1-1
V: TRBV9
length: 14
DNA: TGTGCCAGCAGCGTAGAGCCGGAATGGACTGAAGCTTTCTTT
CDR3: CASSVEPEWTEAFF

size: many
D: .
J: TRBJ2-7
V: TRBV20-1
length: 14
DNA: TGCAGTGCTAGACACGACGGGACGGGAAACGAGCAGTACTTC
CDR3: CSARHDGTGNEQYF

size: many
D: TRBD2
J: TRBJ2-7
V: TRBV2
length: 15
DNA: TGTGCCAGCAGAGTCCTAGCGGGAGGGCCCTACGAGCAGTACTTC
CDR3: CASRVLAGGPYEQYF

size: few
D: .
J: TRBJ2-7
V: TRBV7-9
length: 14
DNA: TGTGCCAGCAGCAAGGCCGCAGATTCCTACGAGCAGTACTTC
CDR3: CASSKAADSYEQYF

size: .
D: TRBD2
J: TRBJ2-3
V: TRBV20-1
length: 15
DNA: TGCAGTGCTCTAAGACTAGCCTCTAGCACAGATACGCAGTATTTT
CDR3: CSALRLASSTDTQYF

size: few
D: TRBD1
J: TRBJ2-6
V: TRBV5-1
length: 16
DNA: TGCGCCAGCACCCCACAGGGGGCAGGCGGGGCCAACGTCCTGACTTTC
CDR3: CASTPQGAGGANVLTF

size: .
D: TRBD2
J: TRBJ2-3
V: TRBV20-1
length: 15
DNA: TGCAGTGCGGCTACGACTAGCGGCCGCACAGATACGCAGTATTTT
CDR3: CSAATTSGRTDTQYF

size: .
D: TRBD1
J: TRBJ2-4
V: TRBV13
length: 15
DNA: TGTGCCAGCAGCACCGGGACAGGAGGAAAAAACATTCAGTACTTC
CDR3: CASSTGTGGKNIQYF

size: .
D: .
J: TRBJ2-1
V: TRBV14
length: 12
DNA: TGTGCCAGCGACGCCGGGGGAAATGAGCAGTTCTTC
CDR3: CASDAGGNEQFF

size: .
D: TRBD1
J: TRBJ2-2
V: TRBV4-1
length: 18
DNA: TGCGCCAGCAGCCGAAGCGCCGGGACAGGGGATTACGCCGGGGAGCTGTTTTTT
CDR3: CASSRSAGTGDYAGELFF

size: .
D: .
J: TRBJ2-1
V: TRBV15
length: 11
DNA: TGTGCCACCAGCAGTTCGCATGAGCAGTTCTTC
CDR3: CATSSSHEQFF

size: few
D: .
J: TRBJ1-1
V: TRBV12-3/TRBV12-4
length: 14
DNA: TGTGCCAGCAGGGTGGGGGGGATGGGCACTGAAGCTTTCTTT
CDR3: CASRVGGMGTEAFF

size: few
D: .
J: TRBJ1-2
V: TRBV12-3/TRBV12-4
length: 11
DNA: TGTGCCAGCTCGAGGGGGGTTGGCTACACCTTC
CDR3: CASSRGVGYTF

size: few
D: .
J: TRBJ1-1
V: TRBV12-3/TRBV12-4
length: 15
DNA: TGTGCCAGCAGTCGGTATCAGACAATGACTAATGAAGCTTTCTTT
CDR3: CASSRYQTMTNEAFF

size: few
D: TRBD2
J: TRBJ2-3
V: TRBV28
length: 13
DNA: TGTGCCAGCACTCGGGGGGGCACAGATACGCAGTATTTT
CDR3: CASTRGGTDTQYF

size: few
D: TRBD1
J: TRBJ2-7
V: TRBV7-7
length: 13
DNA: TGTGCCAGCAGCATGGGACAGTCCTACGAGCAGTACTTC
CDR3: CASSMGQSYEQYF

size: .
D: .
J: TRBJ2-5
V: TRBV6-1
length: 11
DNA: TGTGCCAGCAGTGGGTCCGGGACCCAGTACTTC
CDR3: CASSGSGTQYF

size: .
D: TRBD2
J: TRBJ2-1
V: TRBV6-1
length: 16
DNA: TGTGCCAGCAGTGCGTTAACTAGCGGGGGGAACAATGAGCAGTTCTTC
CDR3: CASSALTSGGNNEQFF

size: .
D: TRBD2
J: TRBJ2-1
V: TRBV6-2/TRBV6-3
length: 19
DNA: TGTGCCAGCAGTCCCGGATCGACGGGGACTAGCGGGAGTCACAATGAGCAGTTCTTC
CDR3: CASSPGSTGTSGSHNEQFF

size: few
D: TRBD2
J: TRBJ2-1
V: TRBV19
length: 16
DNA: TGTGCCAGTAGTCCTAGCGGGGGCCCCCATTACAATGAGCAGTTCTTC
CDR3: CASSPSGGPHYNEQFF

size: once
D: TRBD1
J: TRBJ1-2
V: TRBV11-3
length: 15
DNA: TGTGCCAGCAGCGAACAGGGGGCGCGGGGCTATGGCTACACCTTC
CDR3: CASSEQGARGYGYTF

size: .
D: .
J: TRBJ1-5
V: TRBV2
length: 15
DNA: TGTGCCAGCAGGATAGCCAGGACAGAAAATCAGCCCCAGCATTTT
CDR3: CASRIARTENQPQHF

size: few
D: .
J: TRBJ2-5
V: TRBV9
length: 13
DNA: TGTGCCAGCAGCGTAATAAGTGGAGAGACCCAGTACTTC
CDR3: CASSVISGETQYF

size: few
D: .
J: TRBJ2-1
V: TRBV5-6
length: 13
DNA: TGTGCCAGCAGCTTGGTGAGGGCGGATGAGCAGTTCTTC
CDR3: CASSLVRADEQFF

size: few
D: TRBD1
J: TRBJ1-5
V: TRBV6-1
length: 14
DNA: TGTGCCAGCAGAGACAGGGGAAGCAATCAGCCCCAGCATTTT
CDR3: CASRDRGSNQPQHF

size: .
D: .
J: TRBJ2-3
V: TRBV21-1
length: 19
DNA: TGTGCCAGCAGCAAAGCGCTGGGGCAGGGGACATCCGTGGGAGATACGCAGTATTTT
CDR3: CASSKALGQGTSVGDTQYF

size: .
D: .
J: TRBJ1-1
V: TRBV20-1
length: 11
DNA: TGCAGTGCTAGGATGAACACTGAAGCTTTCTTT
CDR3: CSARMNTEAFF

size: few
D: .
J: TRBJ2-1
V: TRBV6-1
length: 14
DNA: TGTGCCAGCACGCGGCCCCACCCCTACAATGAGCAGTTCTTC
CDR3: CASTRPHPYNEQFF

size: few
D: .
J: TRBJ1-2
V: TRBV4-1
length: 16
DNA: TGCGCCAGCAGCTGGGCGTTGGACCGCCGTACGGATGGCTACACCTTC
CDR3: CASSWALDRRTDGYTF

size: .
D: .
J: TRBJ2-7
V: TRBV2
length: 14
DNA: TGTGCCAGCAGTTTTGGGGGAGACCTCTACGAGCAGTACTTC
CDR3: CASSFGGDLYEQYF